The 18 T cell receptor beta chains listed next were all sequenced from one sample in a study of shared T cell receptors in the human thymus. The assay was immunoSEQ multiplex PCR, and TCRdb's table has in-frame clones only and misses some. This table holds 600,000 or so clones, around 87% found once. These same records also appear under a second study, on human thymus T cells.

Sequences were obtained from thymocytes. The receptors here all came from a boy under three years old with a congenital heart defect.

The chain has TRBV19 and TRBJ2-7; TRBD1 might be the D (5 bases). Trimming cost V 5 bases and J 0 bases, with 14 bases left between them. The CDR3 is 15 residues long. Germline V gene lookup returns CDR1 LNHDA and CDR2 SQIVND (reference sequence). DNA for the CDR3: TGTGCCAGTAGTCTTTGGACATCGGGCTCCTACGAGCAGTACTTC. Protein product: CASSLWTSGSYEQYF. Using reference TRBV19 and TRBJ2-7 for the parts outside the CDR3, the full variable domain is DGGITQSPKYLFRKEGQNVTLSCEQNLNHDAMYWYRQDPGQGLRLIYYSQIVNDFQKGDIAEGYSVSREKKESFPLTVTSAQKNPTAFYLCASSLWTSGSYEQYFGPGTRLTVT.

The chain joins TRBV28 to TRBJ2-7, with 12 bases identical to TRBD2. The CDR3 loop spans 20 amino acids. Trimming cost V 6 bases and J 3 bases; bases outside gene matches: 21. Germline values: CDR1 MDHEN, CDR2 SYDVKM. The CDR3 sequence is CASSPPSGLAGSLVVYEQYF. Written as DNA, the CDR3 is TGTGCCAGCAGCCCCCCTTCGGGACTAGCGGGTTCACTGGTAGTCTACGAGCAGTACTTC.

The chain carries TRBV7-9 and TRBJ2-1; perhaps TRBD2 as D (5 bases). The CDR3 contains 13 residues. The V end lost 7 bases, the J end lost 9 bases, and 16 bases lay between the germline ends. Germline CDR1 and CDR2: SEHNR and FQNEAQ (reference sequence). CDR3 amino acids: CASTGEPSGEQFF. The CDR3 DNA is TGTGCCAGCACGGGTGAACCGAGCGGTGAGCAGTTCTTC.

The rearrangement joins TRBV28 to TRBJ2-7, with D tentatively TRBD2 (6 bases). CDR3 size: 15 residues. From germline, CDR1 is MDHEN and CDR2 SYDVKM. V lost 3 bases and J 2 bases, leaving 14 bases between the germline ends. The DNA of the CDR3 is TGTGCCAGCAGTTTGCTGGCGGGACGGACCTACGAGCAGTACTTC. Translating gives CASSLLAGRTYEQYF. The full variable domain, in which reference TRBV28 and TRBJ2-7 provide the parts outside the CDR3, is DVKVTQSSRYLVKRTGEKVFLECVQDMDHENMFWYRQDPGLGLRLIYFSYDVKMKEKGDIPEGYSVSREKKERFSLILESASTNQTSMYLCASSLLAGRTYEQYFGPGTRLTVT.

This chain links TRBV28 with TRBJ1-2; D is possibly TRBD1 (5 bases). Trimming pared 8 bases from V and 2 bases from J, leaving 12 bases between. This CDR3 has 13 residues. From germline, CDR1 is MDHEN and CDR2 SYDVKM. The CDR3 reads CASVGGMNYGYTF. The CDR3 bases are TGTGCCAGCGTCGGGGGGATGAACTATGGCTACACCTTC.

The chain joins TRBV4-3 to TRBJ2-5; 9 bases agree with TRBD2. CDR1 and CDR2 (germline): LGHNA, YSLEER. This CDR3 region has 18 residues. V was pared by 0 bases and J by 5 bases, with 13 bases of the junction left unmatched. This CDR3 is CASSQDHGSSGSEETQYF. As DNA, the CDR3 is TGCGCCAGCAGCCAAGATCATGGTAGTAGCGGGAGTGAGGAGACCCAGTACTTC.

This chain joins TRBV11-3 and TRBJ2-1; TRBD1 matches 7 bases. Trimming cost V 4 bases and J 9 bases; bases outside gene matches: 3. The CDR3 runs 12 residues. The germline V gene encodes CDR1 SGHNT and CDR2 YENEEA. CDR3 amino acids: CASSSQGREQFF. In DNA, the CDR3 is TGTGCCAGCAGCTCACAGGGGCGTGAGCAGTTCTTC.

The rearrangement links TRBV19 to TRBJ1-6; the match to TRBD1 covers 9 bases. The V and J ends lost 5 bases and 6 bases, in that order; junction bases with no gene match: 8. CDR1 and CDR2 (germline): LNHDA, SQIVND (reference sequence). The CDR3 loop spans 16 amino acids. CDR3 region: CASSLRDRAVNSPLHF. The CDR3 coding sequence is TGTGCCAGTAGTCTGCGGGACAGGGCCGTTAATTCACCCCTCCACTTT.

This sequence joins TRBV14 and TRBJ1-2, with 9 positions matching TRBD1. The ends lost 0 bases at V and 8 bases at J; junction bases unmatched: 16. The CDR3 loop spans 18 amino acids. Germline V gene data show CDR1 as SGHDN and CDR2 as FVKESK. The DNA of the CDR3 is TGTGCCAGCAGCCAAGACCGAGGACAGGGGCCCCTTTGGGACGGCTACACCTTC. This gives the protein CASSQDRGQGPLWDGYTF.

The chain couples TRBV4-1 to TRBJ2-5, with TRBD1 identical over 9 bases. The CDR3 runs to 17 residues. The germline CDR1 and CDR2 sequences are MGHRA and YSYEKL. The V and J ends lost 1 base and 2 bases, in that order; junction bases with no gene match: 8. This CDR3 is CASSQVAPGTGQETQYF. The CDR3 coding sequence is TGCGCCAGCAGCCAAGTGGCACCCGGGACAGGGCAAGAGACCCAGTACTTC.

This rearrangement joins TRBV10-2 to TRBJ2-1; TRBD2 aligns across 13 bases. Germline V gene sequence: CDR1 WSHSY, CDR2 SAAADI. The CDR3 covers 19 residues. V was pared by 5 bases and J by 8 bases, with 18 bases of the junction left unmatched. The chain's CDR3 is CASSSHGLAGDGPQDEQFF. DNA of the CDR3: TGCGCCAGCAGTTCTCATGGACTAGCGGGAGATGGCCCACAGGATGAGCAGTTCTTC.

This chain uses TRBV9 with TRBJ2-5; D is ambiguous. Trimming shortened V by 0 bases and J by 5 bases, and 8 bases separated the two germline ends. CDR1 is SGDLS, CDR2 YYNGEE, per germline. This CDR3 is 13 amino acids long. CDR3 sequence: CASSVGWRETQYF. CDR3 sequence (DNA): TGTGCCAGCAGCGTAGGGTGGCGGGAGACCCAGTACTTC.

The chain has TRBV4-1 and TRBJ1-1, with D possibly being TRBD1 (6 bases). Germline V lookup: CDR1 MGHRA, CDR2 YSYEKL. The CDR3 consists of 16 residues. V lost 0 bases to trimming and J lost 4 bases, with 15 bases between them. The CDR3 here is CASSQDGGAPGTEAFF. The CDR3 coding sequence is TGCGCCAGCAGCCAAGATGGGGGGGCCCCTGGCACTGAAGCTTTCTTT.

The chain is built from TRBV10-3 and TRBJ2-3; no clear D gene. Germline V CDR1 and CDR2: ENHRY, SYGVKD. The CDR3 is made up of 15 amino acids. Trimming shortened V by 0 bases and J by 2 bases, and 9 bases separated the two germline ends. CDR3 loop: CAISESPSPTDTQYF. CDR3 nucleotide sequence: TGTGCCATCAGTGAGTCCCCTTCCCCCACAGATACGCAGTATTTT.

The chain is built from TRBV19 and TRBJ2-1; 7 bases are shared with TRBD1. The germline gives CDR1 LNHDA, CDR2 SQIVND (reference sequence). The CDR3 totals 19 residues. Trimming took 6 bases from V and 3 from J; bases not matched to a gene: 20. This chain's CDR3 is CASRTGTERSVGFYNEQFF. In nucleotides, the CDR3 is TGTGCCAGTAGAACTGGGACAGAAAGGAGCGTGGGATTCTACAATGAGCAGTTCTTC.

The chain employs TRBV28 and TRBJ2-7; tentative D call: TRBD1 (6 bases). The V gene lost 4 bases and the J gene lost 2 bases, with 12 bases spanning the gap. Per germline, CDR1 MDHEN and CDR2 SYDVKM. This CDR3 is built from 14 residues. CDR3: CASSSLTGTYEQYF. CDR3 DNA: TGTGCCAGCAGTTCCCTGACAGGAACCTACGAGCAGTACTTC. The complete variable domain, with remaining parts taken from reference TRBV28 and TRBJ2-7, reads DVKVTQSSRYLVKRTGEKVFLECVQDMDHENMFWYRQDPGLGLRLIYFSYDVKMKEKGDIPEGYSVSREKKERFSLILESASTNQTSMYLCASSSLTGTYEQYFGPGTRLTVT.

The chain has TRBV4-1 and TRBJ2-1, with 10 bases that match TRBD2. V shed 3 bases and J 3 bases; nucleotides not matched to a gene: 8. The germline gives CDR1 MGHRA, CDR2 YSYEKL. The CDR3 is made up of 17 amino acids. This CDR3 is CASSHWLAGALYNEQFF. Here the CDR3 DNA reads TGCGCCAGCAGCCATTGGCTAGCGGGGGCCCTCTACAATGAGCAGTTCTTC.

The rearrangement uses TRBV2 and TRBJ1-5; TRBD1 agrees at 7 bases. The CDR3 is made up of 15 amino acids. CDR1 is SNHLY, CDR2 FYNNEI, per germline. Germline trimming cut 6 bases from V and 2 bases from J; bases unmatched to any gene: 7. CDR3 nucleotide sequence: TGTGCCAGCAGGACCGACAGGGTGGGCAATCAGCCCCAGCATTTT. Translating gives CASRTDRVGNQPQHF.